This entry concerns a single TCR beta chain. As yet, its antigen is unknown. The data stem from a study of response to subunit inactivated influenza vaccine. General study points: It was the authors' suggestion that each seasonal influenza vaccination recruits few new T cells.

There are 14 residues in the CDR3. V lost 2 bases to trimming and J lost 0 bases, with 6 bases between them. Germline CDR1 reads ENHRY; CDR2 reads SYGVKD. TCRdb re-called the RT-PCR reads through MiXCR, storing one row per CDR3 protein. The sample holds hundreds of thousands of distinct CDR3 sequences, 15% to 19% seen once. The TCR was taken from a man between 50 and 59 years old who received an inactivated influenza vaccine. The specimen was PBMCs from blood, collected about 12 days after vaccination. The chain links TRBV10-3 to TRBJ2-3, with D hard to call. The DNA for the CDR3 is TGTGCCATCAGTGAGAGACTTAGCACAGATACGCAGTATTTT. This codes for CAISERLSTDTQYF.